Sequencing of this T cell receptor (beta chain) was carried out in a study of shared clonotypes between healthy human individuals. Study background: Each donor contributed plates that comprised three CD4 naive, three CD4 memory, two CD8 naive and one CD8 memory.

Data came from immunoSEQ multiplex PCR; TCRdb stores just in-frame clones and leaves some out. The table includes 950,000 to 1,100,000 clones, approximately 72% detected once. The germline V gene encodes CDR1 SEHNR and CDR2 FQNEAQ (reference sequence). The V end lost 1 base, the J end lost 0 bases, and 16 bases lay between the germline ends. This CDR3 comprises 18 residues. Overall study results and limits: Limitation of the genetic and exposure-history diversity represented came from the few donors.

Note on this clone: Its specificity is unknown.

The V gene is TRBV7-9, the J gene TRBJ2-1, with D possibly matching TRBD2 (6 bases). The sequence was obtained from a man between 18 and 29 years old in good health. Sequences were obtained from memory CD4+ T cells sorted from blood. Subset indicated: CD45RA-negative fraction. The CDR3 is CASSLEAGMGSSYNEQFF. DNA for the CDR3: TGTGCCAGCAGCTTAGAGGCGGGGATGGGAAGCTCCTACAATGAGCAGTTCTTC.